These T cell receptor beta chains were read from a single sample in a study of graft-versus-host responses after intestinal transplantation. Antigen specificity for these receptors is unknown. Profiling relied on immunoSEQ multiplex PCR, and the TCRdb table lists in-frame clones only, not all of them. The repertoire holds some 100,000 clones, less than 95% seen once, with about 0.073% in the top ten. The sample in question was unstimulated CD8+ T cells sorted from spleen or lymph node cells, obtained before transplant. These receptors were collected from a human donor who was the organ donor for an intestinal transplant. Both conserved end residues are part of each CDR3. The D gene is left open where the match is weak. A clone size is listed for some rows: how often the clone was seen (once, few, many), or a class if it is expanded.

j_gene	len	abundance	v_gene	d_gene	CDR3nt	CDR3aa
TRBJ1-2	15	.	TRBV13	.	TGTGCCAGCAGCTTAACTCGCCGTACTAACTATGGCTACACCTTC	CASSLTRRTNYGYTF
TRBJ1-4	14	.	TRBV5-3	.	TGTGCCAGAAGCTTGGAAGGGGAGGAGGAAAAACTGTTTTTT	CARSLEGEEEKLFF
TRBJ2-5	15	.	TRBV28	TRBD1	TGTGCCAGCAGTTCGTGGGACAGGGGAGAAGAGACCCAGTACTTC	CASSSWDRGEETQYF
TRBJ2-2	14	.	TRBV14	.	TGTGCCAGCAGCCCGACCGGGACTTCCGGGGAGCTGTTTTTT	CASSPTGTSGELFF
TRBJ2-1	15	few	TRBV14	TRBD2	TGTGCCAGCAGCCAGATAGCGGGGGAATTTGGTGAGCAGTTCTTC	CASSQIAGEFGEQFF
TRBJ2-7	16	.	TRBV5-4	.	TGTGCCAGCAGCACCGGACAGTCCAAACAGGAATACGAGCAGTACTTC	CASSTGQSKQEYEQYF
TRBJ2-1	15	.	TRBV5-1	.	TGCGCCAGCAGCTTGGTACTCGGGCAGGAGGGTGAGCAGTTCTTC	CASSLVLGQEGEQFF
TRBJ2-3	14	.	TRBV4-1	.	TGCGCCAGCAGTCCTGAGTCTAGCACAGATACGCAGTATTTT	CASSPESSTDTQYF
TRBJ2-5	13	.	TRBV7-3	.	TGTGCCAGCAGCGAATCAAACGGAGAGACCCAGTACTTC	CASSESNGETQYF
TRBJ1-1	13	.	TRBV4-1	.	TGCGCCAGCAGCTACGGGGACTCCCGTGAAGCTTTCTTT	CASSYGDSREAFF
TRBJ1-5	14	.	TRBV19	.	TGTGCCACTAACAGTCAGTATAGCAATCAGCCCCAGCATTTT	CATNSQYSNQPQHF
TRBJ1-2	18	.	TRBV28	TRBD1	TGTGCCAGCAGTGGGACCGGGACTCAGGGGGGTCATAACTATGGCTACACCTTC	CASSGTGTQGGHNYGYTF
TRBJ2-7	16	.	TRBV5-1	TRBD1	TGCGCCAGCAGCTTGGGAGGACAGGGAAGCTCCTACGAGCAGTACTTC	CASSLGGQGSSYEQYF
TRBJ1-1	13	.	TRBV10-1	.	TGCGCCTCCCTGGGGACGGAGGGCACTGAAGCTTTCTTT	CASLGTEGTEAFF
TRBJ2-7	14	once	TRBV7-6	.	TGTGCCAGCACGCGAGAAGCGGGCGACTACGAGCAGTACTTC	CASTREAGDYEQYF
TRBJ2-7	13	.	TRBV5-4	.	TGTGCCAGCAGCTCCGTTCCCCCGGGGGAGCAGTACTTC	CASSSVPPGEQYF
TRBJ1-2	16	.	TRBV6-1	TRBD1	TGTGCCAGCAGTGCCGGGACAGGGGTAAAGGGCTATGGCTACACCTTC	CASSAGTGVKGYGYTF
TRBJ2-5	17	once	TRBV4-1	TRBD2	TGCGCCAGCAGCCAAGCCCCTAGCGGGACTCACGGGGAGACCCAGTACTTC	CASSQAPSGTHGETQYF
TRBJ1-2	16	.	TRBV4-1	.	TGCGCCAGCAGCCCAAGAATCGTGGGTGCGCTAGGTGGCTACACCTTC	CASSPRIVGALGGYTF
TRBJ2-7	14	.	TRBV5-1	TRBD2	TGCGCCAGCAGCTTGGGTAGCGGGATCTTCGAGCAGTACTTC	CASSLGSGIFEQYF
TRBJ1-5	18	.	TRBV21-1	.	TGTGCCAGCAGCAAACGACTAGACAGTACCAGGAGGAATCAGCCCCAGCATTTT	CASSKRLDSTRRNQPQHF
TRBJ1-2	21	.	TRBV4-1	.	TGCGCCAGCAGCCAAGTTTCTTTACGGGCGTGGGGACGGGAGTGGAACTATGGCTACACCTTC	CASSQVSLRAWGREWNYGYTF
TRBJ2-2	16	.	TRBV11-1	.	TGTGCCAGCAGCCCCGAAACAGGGTGGGCCACCGGGGAGCTGTTTTTT	CASSPETGWATGELFF
TRBJ2-1	15	.	TRBV6-5	TRBD2	TGTGCCAGCAGTTTAGCGGGGAGCTCCTACAATGAGCAGTTCTTC	CASSLAGSSYNEQFF
TRBJ2-1	15	.	TRBV5-1	TRBD2	TGCGCCAGCAGGGTCGGGACTAGCGATTACAATGAGCAGTTCTTC	CASRVGTSDYNEQFF